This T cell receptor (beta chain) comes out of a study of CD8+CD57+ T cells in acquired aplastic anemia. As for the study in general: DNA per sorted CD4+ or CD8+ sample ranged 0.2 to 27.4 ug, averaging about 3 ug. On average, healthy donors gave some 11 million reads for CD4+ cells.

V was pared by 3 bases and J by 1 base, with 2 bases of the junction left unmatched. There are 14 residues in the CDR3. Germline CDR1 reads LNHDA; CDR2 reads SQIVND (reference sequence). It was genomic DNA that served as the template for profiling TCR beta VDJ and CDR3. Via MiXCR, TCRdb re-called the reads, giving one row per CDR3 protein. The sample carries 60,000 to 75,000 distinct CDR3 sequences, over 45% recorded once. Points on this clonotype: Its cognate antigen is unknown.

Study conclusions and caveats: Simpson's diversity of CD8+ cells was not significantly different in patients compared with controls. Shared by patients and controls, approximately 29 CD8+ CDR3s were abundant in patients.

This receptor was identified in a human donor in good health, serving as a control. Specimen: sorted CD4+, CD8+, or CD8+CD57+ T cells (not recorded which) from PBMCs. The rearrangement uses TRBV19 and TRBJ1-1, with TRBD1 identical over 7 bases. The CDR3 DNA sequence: TGTGCCAGTAGTATGGGACAGTGGAACACTGAAGCTTTCTTT. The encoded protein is CASSMGQWNTEAFF.